The text below deals with one T cell receptor (beta chain). CDR3 size: 15 residues. V lost 0 bases and J lost 2, with 11 bases in between. CDR1 is SGHAT, CDR2 FQNNGV, per germline. Terminally differentiated effector memory CD45RA+ cells were excluded by CCR7 positive selection of CD45RO-negative cells. The sample is drawn from a study of shared clonotypes between healthy human individuals. The wider study: Each donor's CD8 memory used one plate, CD8 naive two, each CD4 subset three.

An even split of each subset's genomic DNA across several immunoSEQ plates was performed. Method: immunoSEQ multiplex PCR; TCRdb's copy keeps in-frame clones and lacks some. This repertoire shows fewer than 700,000 clones, 95% found once; its top ten account for approximately 0.11%. The clonotype comes from a woman aged 25 to 45 in good health. The sample taken for sequencing was naive CD8+ T cells sorted from blood. This chain joins TRBV11-2 and TRBJ2-7, with a possible D match to TRBD1 (5 bases). CDR3 sequence reads: CASSLEQAWAYEQYF. The CDR3 DNA reads TGTGCCAGCAGCTTAGAACAGGCATGGGCCTACGAGCAGTACTTC.